This T cell receptor (beta chain) was identified during a study of cytomegalovirus exposure and HLA in healthy donors. Study-level points and caveats: In vitro work confirmed that a few CMV-associated chains recognize CMV antigens.

Details on this clone: Its antigen remains unidentified.

V trimming: 3 bases; J trimming: 2 bases; junction bases outside the gene matches: 7. Per germline, CDR1 GTSNPN and CDR2 SVGIG (reference sequence). This CDR3 is 15 amino acids long. It was with 60 Vbeta and 13 Jbeta primers that the PCR ran. Method: immunoSEQ multiplex PCR; TCRdb's copy keeps in-frame clones and lacks some. The data show around 90,000 clones, with 86% seen just once and around a tenth held by the top ten. The sample taken for sequencing was PBMCs. V usage is TRBV30 and J usage is TRBJ2-7; 10 bases agree with TRBD2. This TCR was sampled from a man under 40 in good health and CMV-seropositive. The DNA of the CDR3 is TGTGCCTGGAGACCCAAACTAGCGGGAACCTACGAGCAGTACTTC. Amino acids: CAWRPKLAGTYEQYF. Variable domain in full (rest from reference TRBV30 and TRBJ2-7): SQTIHQWPATLVQPVGSPLSLECTVEGTSNPNLYWYRQAAGRGLQLLFYSVGIGQISSEVPQNLSASRPQDRQFILSSKKLLLSDSGFYLCAWRPKLAGTYEQYFGPGTRLTVT.